The 6 T cell receptor beta chains below all came from one sample that was sequenced in a study of T cell responses to AZD1222 COVID-19 vaccine. The data were produced by immunoSEQ multiplex PCR, yet TCRdb's version contains in-frame clones alone and is incomplete. The sample includes some 80,000 clones, approximately 90% of them seen just once. Specimen: peripheral blood, collected on day 0 of AZD1222 vaccination. The receptors stem from an adult in good health.

The chain is built from TRBV7-2 and TRBJ2-3; 8 bases match TRBD2. The CDR3 is 16 residues long. Germline V gene lookup returns CDR1 SGHTA and CDR2 FQGNSA. V was pared by 0 bases and J by 5 bases, with 7 bases of the junction left unmatched. As DNA, the CDR3 is TGTGCCAGCAGCTTAGCTGGGACTAGAGATGTAGATACGCAGTATTTT. Its translation: CASSLAGTRDVDTQYF.

The rearrangement links TRBV29-1 to TRBJ1-1; D is ambiguous. The CDR3 is 12 residues long. The V gene's germline CDR1 is SQVTM and CDR2 ANQGSEA. V lost 6 bases, J lost 10 bases, and 18 bases lay in between. CDR3 sequence (DNA): TGCAGCGTCAACTCAAACTGGGAGGCAGCTTTCTTT. This encodes CSVNSNWEAAFF. Full variable domain (missing parts from reference TRBV29-1 and TRBJ1-1): SAVISQKPSRDICQRGTSLTIQCQVDSQVTMMFWYRQQPGQSLTLIATANQGSEATYESGFVIDKFPISRPNLTFSTLTVSNMSPEDSSIYLCSVNSNWEAAFFGQGTRLTVV.

The chain uses TRBV3-1 (or the pseudogene TRBV3-2) and TRBJ1-1; 7 bases map to TRBD1. This CDR3 spans 13 amino acids. Germline assignment: CDR1 LGHDT and CDR2 YNNKEL (reference sequence). The V segment lost 6 bases and the J segment 5 bases; nucleotides outside the gene matches: 6. The CDR3 here is CASSTLRGTEAFF. DNA of the CDR3: TGTGCCAGCAGTACCCTCAGGGGGACTGAAGCTTTCTTT.

V is TRBV27 and J is TRBJ2-7; possibly TRBD1 for D (6 bases). Trimming shortened V by 2 bases and J by 0 bases, and 8 bases separated the two germline ends. This CDR3 contains 14 residues. In germline, CDR1 is MNHEY, CDR2 SMNVEV (reference sequence). CDR3: CASSLRGYSYEQYF. CDR3 DNA: TGTGCCAGCAGTTTAAGGGGGTACTCCTACGAGCAGTACTTC.

This sequence joins TRBV18 and TRBJ1-1; the D is unclear. Trimming took 2 bases from V and 1 from J, leaving 5 bases between them. The CDR3 has 13 residues. The V gene's germline CDR1 is KGHSH and CDR2 LQKENI. The DNA for the CDR3 is TGTGCCAGCTCACCAGGGTCGAACACTGAAGCTTTCTTT. Encoded protein: CASSPGSNTEAFF.

The rearrangement links TRBV7-8 to TRBJ1-6; perhaps TRBD1 as D (5 bases). Trimming took off 1 base at V and 9 bases at J, with 13 bases between the two ends. The CDR3 runs to 15 residues. Per germline, CDR1 SGHVS and CDR2 FQNEAQ. The CDR3 region is CASSLVRGFVSPLHF. The CDR3 coding sequence is TGTGCCAGCAGCTTAGTTAGGGGTTTTGTTTCACCCCTCCACTTT.